The entry below gives a single T cell receptor beta chain sequence along with its context. The source of the sample is a study of radiation and T cells in renal cell carcinoma. This CDR3 region has 15 residues. Per germline, CDR1 MRHNA and CDR2 SNTAGT. V gave up 5 bases and J gave up 5 bases; unmatched junction bases: 9. Assay used: immunoSEQ multiplex PCR; TCRdb lists only in-frame clones, some missing. The table records around 170,000 clones, about nine tenths of them present only once. Time point indicated: blood 4 weeks post-SBRT, at nephrectomy. This sample's treatment: 15 Gy SBRT to primary tumor, nephrectomy 4 weeks later. Nephrectomy followed 15 Gy stereotactic body radiation by 4 weeks.

This chain joins TRBV6-4 and TRBJ2-3; 8 positions match TRBD2. This clonotype originated in a woman between 50 and 59 years old with renal cell carcinoma. Sequences were derived from blood, sampled from a patient whose treatment included radiotherapy and nephrectomy. The CDR3 here is CASSLGLGYGDTQYF. As DNA, the CDR3 is TGTGCCAGCAGTCTGGGACTAGGTTACGGAGATACGCAGTATTTT.